This is a list of T cell receptor beta chains from one sample in a study of T cells in Graves' hyperthyroidism and ophthalmopathy. TCRdb redid the calling of the multiplex PCR reads with MiXCR, one entry per CDR3 protein. The table includes hundreds of thousands of distinct CDR3 sequences, roughly 13% detected once. The sequencing sample was made of blood. The receptors were gathered from a woman under 30 with Graves' hyperthyroidism. CDR3s include the opening cysteine and the closing phenylalanine or tryptophan. A D gene is named only where the DNA matches it firmly. The size of a clone is reported for some rows only, either as once, few or many, or as a class for expanded clones.

length: 13
D: NA
size: NA
V: TRBV12-3/TRBV12-4
J: TRBJ1-2
CDR3: CASSLRQSYSYTF
DNA: TGTGCCAGCAGTTTAAGGCAGAGCTATAGCTACACCTTC

length: 12
D: NA
size: many
V: TRBV11-2
J: TRBJ2-2
CDR3: CASSHSTGELFF
DNA: TGTGCCAGCAGCCACTCAACCGGGGAGCTGTTTTTT

length: 15
D: TRBD2
size: many
V: TRBV9
J: TRBJ2-1
CDR3: CASNAAGGTYNEQFF
DNA: TGTGCCAGCAACGCAGCGGGGGGAACTTACAATGAGCAGTTCTTC

length: 13
D: NA
size: NA
V: TRBV10-3
J: TRBJ2-3
CDR3: CAITGAGADTQYF
DNA: TGTGCCATCACGGGGGCCGGCGCAGATACGCAGTATTTT

length: 14
D: NA
size: many
V: TRBV2
J: TRBJ1-1
CDR3: CARAAGGENTEAFF
DNA: TGTGCCAGAGCAGCGGGGGGCGAGAACACTGAAGCTTTCTTT

length: 17
D: TRBD2
size: many
V: TRBV10-3
J: TRBJ2-5
CDR3: CAISEPRTSGVQETQYF
DNA: TGTGCCATCAGTGAGCCGAGGACTAGCGGGGTACAAGAGACCCAGTACTTC

length: 14
D: NA
size: NA
V: TRBV20-1
J: TRBJ1-5
CDR3: CSASPVYSNQPQHF
DNA: TGCAGTGCTAGCCCTGTTTATAGCAATCAGCCCCAGCATTTT

length: 13
D: NA
size: many
V: TRBV6-2/TRBV6-3
J: TRBJ1-1
CDR3: CASSYGGFTEAFF
DNA: TGTGCCAGCAGTTACGGAGGGTTCACTGAAGCTTTCTTT

length: 13
D: NA
size: many
V: TRBV6-5
J: TRBJ2-5
CDR3: CASSYSTALAQYF
DNA: TGTGCCAGCAGTTACTCGACAGCCCTGGCCCAGTACTTC

length: 14
D: TRBD2
size: NA
V: TRBV20-1
J: TRBJ2-1
CDR3: CSARISGVYNEQFF
DNA: TGCAGTGCTAGAATTAGCGGGGTATACAATGAGCAGTTCTTC

length: 15
D: TRBD2
size: many
V: TRBV11-2
J: TRBJ2-7
CDR3: CASSLEGLAFYEQYF
DNA: TGTGCCAGCAGCTTAGAAGGACTAGCGTTTTACGAGCAGTACTTC

length: 14
D: NA
size: many
V: TRBV27
J: TRBJ1-2
CDR3: CASTPPVHNYGYTF
DNA: TGTGCCAGCACTCCCCCAGTCCATAACTATGGCTACACCTTC

length: 16
D: TRBD1
size: many
V: TRBV20-1
J: TRBJ1-5
CDR3: CSARVGQDNSNQPQHF
DNA: TGCAGTGCTAGAGTTGGACAGGACAATAGCAATCAGCCCCAGCATTTT

length: 14
D: NA
size: many
V: TRBV29-1
J: TRBJ2-7
CDR3: CSVEDRNRPREQYF
DNA: TGCAGCGTTGAAGATCGGAATCGGCCCAGGGAGCAGTACTTC

length: 14
D: NA
size: NA
V: TRBV6-1
J: TRBJ2-7
CDR3: CASSLVQGAKEQYF
DNA: TGTGCCAGCAGCCTCGTACAGGGAGCGAAGGAGCAGTACTTC

length: 12
D: NA
size: many
V: TRBV28
J: TRBJ2-7
CDR3: CASTAGLGEQYF
DNA: TGTGCCAGCACCGCCGGCCTCGGAGAGCAGTACTTC

length: 14
D: NA
size: NA
V: TRBV2
J: TRBJ1-5
CDR3: CASQDSLFNQPQHF
DNA: TGTGCCAGCCAAGACAGTCTTTTCAATCAGCCCCAGCATTTT

length: 20
D: TRBD1
size: few
V: TRBV5-8
J: TRBJ2-5
CDR3: CASNYDPWTGNYELQETQYF
DNA: TGTGCCAGCAACTATGACCCCTGGACAGGGAACTATGAACTTCAAGAGACCCAGTACTTC

length: 15
D: NA
size: many
V: TRBV9
J: TRBJ1-1
CDR3: CASSGWGDLNTEAFF
DNA: TGTGCCAGCAGCGGTTGGGGGGACCTGAACACTGAAGCTTTCTTT

length: 13
D: NA
size: many
V: TRBV6-1
J: TRBJ2-7
CDR3: CASTSGLQNEQYF
DNA: TGTGCCAGCACTTCAGGGTTACAGAACGAGCAGTACTTC

length: 16
D: TRBD1
size: many
V: TRBV12-3/TRBV12-4
J: TRBJ2-7
CDR3: CASSYHPGQGFYEQYF
DNA: TGTGCCAGCAGTTATCATCCGGGACAGGGCTTTTACGAGCAGTACTTC

length: 14
D: NA
size: many
V: TRBV28
J: TRBJ1-3
CDR3: CASNPLGSGNTIYF
DNA: TGTGCCAGCAACCCTTTAGGCTCTGGAAACACCATATATTTT

length: 15
D: TRBD1
size: many
V: TRBV20-1
J: TRBJ1-2
CDR3: CSARDLGQTFYGYTF
DNA: TGCAGTGCTAGAGATTTGGGACAGACCTTCTATGGCTACACCTTC

length: 13
D: NA
size: many
V: TRBV3-1
J: TRBJ2-3
CDR3: CASSQGSGGTQYF
DNA: TGTGCCAGCAGCCAAGGGTCTGGAGGTACGCAGTATTTT

length: 13
D: NA
size: many
V: TRBV6-1
J: TRBJ2-5
CDR3: CASDRDHQETQYF
DNA: TGTGCCAGCGACCGGGACCACCAAGAGACCCAGTACTTC

length: 17
D: TRBD2
size: many
V: TRBV11-3
J: TRBJ2-3
CDR3: CASSAPGGGGGADTQYF
DNA: TGTGCCAGCAGCGCCCCGGGTGGCGGGGGGGGCGCAGATACGCAGTATTTT

length: 17
D: TRBD1
size: many
V: TRBV5-1
J: TRBJ2-7
CDR3: CASSPTLGTQGAYEQYF
DNA: TGCGCCAGCAGCCCCACCCTTGGGACCCAGGGGGCTTACGAGCAGTACTTC

length: 15
D: TRBD1
size: many
V: TRBV5-8
J: TRBJ1-3
CDR3: CASRLDRNSGNTIYF
DNA: TGTGCCAGCAGACTGGACAGGAACTCTGGAAACACCATATATTTT

length: 14
D: TRBD2
size: many
V: TRBV28
J: TRBJ2-1
CDR3: CATDGGGPSRGQFF
DNA: TGTGCCACAGACGGGGGAGGGCCCTCCCGGGGGCAGTTCTTC

length: 13
D: TRBD2
size: many
V: TRBV20-1
J: TRBJ2-3
CDR3: CSVPGLGADTQYF
DNA: TGCAGTGTCCCGGGACTAGGGGCAGATACGCAGTATTTT

length: 13
D: NA
size: many
V: TRBV18
J: TRBJ2-1
CDR3: CASSPQTGNEQFF
DNA: TGTGCCAGCTCACCACAGACGGGCAATGAGCAGTTCTTC

length: 17
D: TRBD1
size: many
V: TRBV7-9
J: TRBJ2-1
CDR3: CASSLVLRQGARNEQFF
DNA: TGTGCCAGCAGCTTGGTCCTTCGGCAGGGGGCACGGAATGAGCAGTTCTTC

length: 13
D: NA
size: many
V: TRBV6-1
J: TRBJ2-1
CDR3: CASSPDMFHEQFF
DNA: TGTGCCAGCAGTCCGGACATGTTCCATGAGCAGTTCTTC

length: 15
D: TRBD2
size: many
V: TRBV20-1
J: TRBJ2-5
CDR3: CSASSGGGTQETQYF
DNA: TGCAGTGCTAGCTCCGGCGGGGGGACCCAAGAGACCCAGTACTTC

length: 13
D: NA
size: many
V: TRBV7-2
J: TRBJ2-7
CDR3: CASGPRWGDEQYF
DNA: TGTGCCAGCGGGCCGCGGTGGGGAGACGAGCAGTACTTC

length: 16
D: NA
size: many
V: TRBV7-2
J: TRBJ2-7
CDR3: CASSLDPGGGRHEQYF
DNA: TGTGCCAGCAGCTTAGACCCCGGGGGCGGCCGGCACGAGCAGTACTTC

length: 15
D: NA
size: NA
V: TRBV19
J: TRBJ2-7
CDR3: CASSIGADMSGEQYF
DNA: TGTGCCAGTAGTATAGGGGCGGACATGTCGGGGGAGCAGTACTTC

length: 16
D: NA
size: many
V: TRBV7-3
J: TRBJ2-1
CDR3: CASSRTGDLVYNEQFF
DNA: TGTGCCAGCAGCCGAACAGGAGACTTGGTATACAATGAGCAGTTCTTC

length: 12
D: NA
size: many
V: TRBV6-2/TRBV6-3
J: TRBJ2-5
CDR3: CASSYTGETQYF
DNA: TGTGCCAGCAGTTACACGGGGGAGACCCAGTACTTC

length: 13
D: NA
size: many
V: TRBV7-9
J: TRBJ2-1
CDR3: CASSTGPRDEQFF
DNA: TGTGCCAGCAGCACCGGCCCCAGGGATGAGCAGTTCTTC

length: 16
D: TRBD2
size: many
V: TRBV12-3/TRBV12-4
J: TRBJ2-2
CDR3: CASSFGGGRGTGELFF
DNA: TGTGCCAGCAGTTTTGGGGGCGGGAGGGGGACCGGGGAGCTGTTTTTT

length: 15
D: NA
size: few
V: TRBV30
J: TRBJ2-5
CDR3: CAWSSVFKGGETQYF
DNA: TGTGCCTGGAGTTCCGTCTTTAAGGGTGGCGAGACCCAGTACTTC

length: 13
D: TRBD1
size: many
V: TRBV5-1
J: TRBJ2-7
CDR3: CASLGQGANEQYF
DNA: TGCGCCAGCTTAGGACAGGGGGCCAACGAGCAGTACTTC

length: 15
D: TRBD1
size: NA
V: TRBV2
J: TRBJ1-2
CDR3: CASSESDRAVYGYTF
DNA: TGTGCCAGCAGTGAATCGGACAGGGCAGTATATGGCTACACCTTC

length: 13
D: TRBD1
size: many
V: TRBV28
J: TRBJ2-5
CDR3: CAVRRQGQETQYF
DNA: TGTGCCGTACGACGACAGGGACAAGAGACCCAGTACTTC

length: 14
D: NA
size: many
V: TRBV5-5
J: TRBJ1-1
CDR3: CASSLTLMDTEAFF
DNA: TGTGCCAGCAGCTTGACCTTGATGGACACTGAAGCTTTCTTT

length: 15
D: TRBD2
size: few
V: TRBV24-1
J: TRBJ2-1
CDR3: CATSDFPLAGNEQFF
DNA: TGTGCCACCAGTGATTTTCCGCTAGCGGGCAATGAGCAGTTCTTC

length: 18
D: NA
size: many
V: TRBV5-1
J: TRBJ2-3
CDR3: CASSPVRDSLPGADTQYF
DNA: TGCGCCAGCTCTCCCGTCCGGGACTCCCTCCCAGGAGCAGATACGCAGTATTTT

length: 15
D: TRBD2
size: many
V: TRBV6-2/TRBV6-3
J: TRBJ2-7
CDR3: CASSQTSGGASEQYF
DNA: TGTGCCAGCAGTCAGACTAGCGGGGGGGCCTCCGAGCAGTACTTC